This T cell receptor beta chain originates from a study of blood T cell repertoires in COVID-19. Study summary: The samples span acute and convalescent COVID-19 from the United States, Italy and Spain. Sources were T cells, B-cell-depleted T cells, or PBMCs; the material itself was cDNA or gDNA.

The V gene's germline CDR1 is SGHTA and CDR2 FQGNSA. Trimming left V 5 bases short and J 2 bases short, with 15 bases between. This CDR3 comprises 16 residues. Source study methods: Counts of nucleated cells, estimated from reference gene primer amplification, were obtained. TCRdb's copy holds only in-frame clones and misses some; the assay was immunoSEQ multiplex PCR. The DNA was the basis for D and trimming; V, J and clone size are from that table. This sample has 110,000 to 150,000 clones, with about 83% found just once. This chain uses TRBV7-2 with TRBJ1-4; D remains ambiguous. The source material was peripheral blood. This sequence was found in a human donor in a cohort sampled during active COVID-19. The CDR3, as DNA: TGTGCCAGCAGCCCTCTCGTGGGGAGGACTAATGAAAAACTGTTTTTT. Translated: CASSPLVGRTNEKLFF.